Below are 5 T cell receptor beta chains sequenced from a single sample in a study of OX40 agonist ivuxolimab in advanced cancers. Generated by immunoSEQ multiplex PCR, the TCRdb table keeps only in-frame clones and is missing some. This sample carries about 66,000 clones, 75% to 95% of them seen once, and the ten largest clones take 11% to 15%. The specimen was CD4+ or CD8+ T cells sorted from blood, collected in a trial of the OX40 agonist ivuxolimab. These receptors all stem from an adult with an advanced solid tumor such as melanoma, head and neck, liver or kidney cancer.

V usage is TRBV5-1 and J usage is TRBJ2-2; D may correspond to TRBD1 or TRBD2 (5 bases each). The CDR3 contains 20 residues. CDR1 and CDR2 (germline): SGHRS, YFSETQ. V was cut by 5 bases and J by 1 base, with 27 bases left in between. CDR3 in DNA: TGCGCCAGCAGGGCGACGGGGCGGCACGGCATACTAAGGAACACCGGGGAGCTGTTTTTT. Translation gives CASRATGRHGILRNTGELFF. Full variable domain (remainder filled in from reference TRBV5-1 and TRBJ2-2): KAGVTQTPRYLIKTRGQQVTLSCSPISGHRSVSWYQQTPGQGLQFLFEYFSETQRNKGNFPGRFSGRQFSNSRSEMNVSTLELGDSALYLCASRATGRHGILRNTGELFFGEGSRLTVL.

The chain employs TRBV11-2 and TRBJ2-7; 13 bases map to TRBD2. CDR3 length: 17 residues. Germline CDR1 reads SGHAT; CDR2 reads FQNNGV. The V and J ends lost 2 bases and 1 base, in that order; junction bases with no gene match: 5. Here the CDR3 DNA reads TGTGCCAGCAGCTTATCACTAGCGGGAGGGCTGTCCTACGAGCAGTACTTC. As protein: CASSLSLAGGLSYEQYF.

This sequence joins TRBV7-3 and TRBJ2-5; a weak D match, TRBD1 (5 bases). Per the germline V gene, CDR1 is SGHTA and CDR2 is FQGTGA. The CDR3 totals 13 residues. V lost 5 bases and J 4 bases, leaving 11 bases between the germline ends. CDR3 in DNA: TGTGCCAGCAGCAGACAGTGGGGAGAGACCCAGTACTTC. As protein: CASSRQWGETQYF.

The CDR3 nucleotides are TGCGCCAGCAGTGAGTCAAGGGGGCCTGAGACCCAGTACTTC. It encodes CASSESRGPETQYF. The genes are TRBV10-1 and TRBJ2-5, with 7 bases aligning to TRBD1. CDR1 is WNHNN, CDR2 SYGVQD, per germline (reference sequence). This CDR3 has 14 residues. With V trimmed by 0 bases and J by 5 bases, 3 bases remained unmatched.

This chain links TRBV7-2 with TRBJ2-2; D gene unclear. The CDR3 is 12 amino acids. V lost 1 base, J lost 7 bases, and 4 bases lay in between. Germline-derived CDR1 and CDR2 are SGHTA and FQGNSA. CDR3: CASSLVVGELFF. Written as DNA, the CDR3 is TGTGCCAGCAGCTTAGTGGTCGGGGAGCTGTTTTTT.